This TCR beta chain was identified in a study of blood T cell repertoires in COVID-19. On the study more broadly: From the United States, Italy and Spain came samples of acute and convalescent COVID-19. T cells, B-cell-depleted T cells, or PBMCs provided the cDNA or gDNA that served as material.

Original processing methods: Reference gene primer amplification in the assay estimated nucleated cell counts. Sequencing used immunoSEQ multiplex PCR; TCRdb keeps in-frame clones, though not all of them. V, J and clone size are taken as reported in that table, and D and trimming were inferred from the DNA itself. This table has about 240,000 clones, 83% appearing once. With regard to this clone: At the DNA level, this CDR3 is encoded by other sequences in the same sample as well.

The CDR3 sequence is 14 residues long. Germline assignment: CDR1 MNHEY and CDR2 SVGAGI. V gave up 5 bases and J gave up 1 base; unmatched junction bases: 1. The chain is built from TRBV6-5 and TRBJ1-5; 8 bases map to TRBD1. This receptor was obtained from a human donor in a cohort sampled during active COVID-19. Sequences were obtained from peripheral blood. CDR3 nucleotides: TGTGCCAGCAGTCGGACAGGGAGCAATCAGCCCCAGCATTTT. Encoded protein: CASSRTGSNQPQHF.